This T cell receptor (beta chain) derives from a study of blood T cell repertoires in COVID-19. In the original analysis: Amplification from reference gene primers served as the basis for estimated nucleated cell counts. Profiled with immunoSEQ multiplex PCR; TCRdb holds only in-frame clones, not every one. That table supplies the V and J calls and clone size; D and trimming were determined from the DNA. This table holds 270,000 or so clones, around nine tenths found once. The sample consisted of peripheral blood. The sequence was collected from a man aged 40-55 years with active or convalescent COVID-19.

The CDR3 DNA sequence: TGCGCCAGCAGCCAACCCCCCGGACTAGCGGGAGCAGATACGCAGTATTTT. Encoded protein: CASSQPPGLAGADTQYF. The chain links TRBV4-1 to TRBJ2-3, with 13 bases lining up with TRBD2. The germline CDR1 and CDR2 sequences are MGHRA and YSYEKL. This CDR3 region has 17 residues. The ends lost 2 bases at V and 4 bases at J; junction bases unmatched: 6.